The TCR beta chain under discussion was sequenced for a study of control samples from healthy donors and cancer patients. The V segment lost 0 bases and the J segment 1 base; nucleotides outside the gene matches: 2. There are 15 residues in the CDR3. Germline CDR1 reads SQVTM; CDR2 reads ANQGSEA. This table comes from immunoSEQ multiplex PCR, and its TCRdb copy is limited to in-frame clones, with some not included. The sample consists of about 120,000 clones, approximately 93% of them appearing once. This receptor was taken from a young man in good health. The chain joins TRBV29-1 to TRBJ2-7, with 11 bases lining up with TRBD2. Sample: blood. The CDR3 region is CSVEDLAGGSYEQYF. The DNA of the CDR3 is TGCAGCGTTGAAGATTTAGCGGGGGGGTCCTACGAGCAGTACTTC.